What follows are 10 T cell receptor beta chains derived from one specimen sequenced in a study of radiotherapy plus CTLA-4 blockade in lung cancer. The data were produced by immunoSEQ multiplex PCR, yet TCRdb's version contains in-frame clones alone and is incomplete. The sample lists about 120,000 clones, 70% to 90% seen once, with approximately 7% in the top ten. The starting material was peripheral blood, obtained from a patient treated with radiotherapy plus ipilimumab. All receptors come from a human donor with non-small cell lung cancer that progressed on radiotherapy plus ipilimumab.

The chain couples TRBV18 to TRBJ1-2; D call uncertain. Germline V lookup: CDR1 KGHSH, CDR2 LQKENI. There are 16 residues in the CDR3. V gave up 6 bases and J gave up 5 bases, with 22 bases separating them. Here the CDR3 DNA reads TGTGCCAGCTCGCGTGGACCCCCGGGCCAGACATATGGCTACACCTTC. The encoded protein is CASSRGPPGQTYGYTF.

The chain links TRBV30 to TRBJ1-1; D remains unclear. Germline assignment: CDR1 GTSNPN and CDR2 SVGIG (reference sequence). Trimming shortened V by 2 bases and J by 3 bases, and 10 bases separated the two germline ends. CDR3 length: 13 amino acids. The CDR3 DNA sequence: TGTGCCTGGAGTAAGTGGGAAGACACTGAAGCTTTCTTT. This sequence encodes CAWSKWEDTEAFF.

This clone was counted a few times. The chain links TRBV4-1 to TRBJ2-7; the D is unclear. The CDR3 contains 16 residues. V was shortened by 1 base and J by 9 bases, with 22 bases between the two germline ends. Germline CDR1 reads MGHRA; CDR2 reads YSYEKL. The CDR3 bases are TGCGCCAGCAGCCAAGGGTTAATAAGCCCGGCGCACGTGCAGTACTTC. Translated: CASSQGLISPAHVQYF.

The chain carries TRBV2 and TRBJ2-3; no reliable D call. V lost 6 bases, J lost 3 bases, and 10 bases lay in between. The CDR3 loop spans 13 amino acids. Germline V gene lookup returns CDR1 SNHLY and CDR2 FYNNEI. The CDR3 sequence is CASSFLGTDTQYF. CDR3 in DNA: TGTGCCAGCAGCTTTTTAGGGACAGATACGCAGTATTTT.

This chain uses TRBV6-5 with TRBJ2-1, with 10 bases lining up with TRBD2. This CDR3 has 16 residues. CDR1 is MNHEY and CDR2 is SVGAGI in the germline V gene. The trim removed 1 base at V and 6 bases at J, leaving 6 bases unmatched. The CDR3 sequence is CASSYFLAGASNEQFF. As DNA, the CDR3 is TGTGCCAGCAGTTACTTTCTAGCGGGAGCCTCCAATGAGCAGTTCTTC.

This clone came up once. CDR3 nucleotides: TGTGCCATCGGCAAAAGCACGGAGACCCAGTACTTC. Its translation is CAIGKSTETQYF. V is TRBV10-3 and J is TRBJ2-5; no clear D gene. V lost 8 bases, J lost 5 bases, and 12 bases lay in between. Germline assignment: CDR1 ENHRY and CDR2 SYGVKD. The length of the CDR3 is 12 residues.

Details on this clone: Its ends do not fully match the called genes, so a read error is possible. The V gene is TRBV5-1, the J gene TRBJ2-2; D might be TRBD2 (6 bases). The CDR3 is made up of 15 amino acids. CDR1 and CDR2 from the germline V gene are SGHRS and YFSETQ. The CDR3 DNA reads TGCGCCAGCAGCTTGCGGGGGTTAGACACCGGGGAGCTGTGTTTT. Amino acids: CASSLRGLDTGELCF. Full variable domain (remainder filled in from reference TRBV5-1 and TRBJ2-2): KAGVTQTPRYLIKTRGQQVTLSCSPISGHRSVSWYQQTPGQGLQFLFEYFSETQRNKGNFPGRFSGRQFSNSRSEMNVSTLELGDSALYLCASSLRGLDTGELCFGEGSRLTVL.

A word on this clone: Compared with germline, one end of the junction differs, possibly owing to a read error. The chain combines TRBV11-2 with TRBJ2-1; D might be TRBD2 (6 bases). The V gene's germline CDR1 is SGHAT and CDR2 FQNNGV. CDR3 size: 16 residues. The CDR3 is CASSPDSGVLGSGQLF. The CDR3 DNA reads TGTGCCAGCAGCCCAGACTCGGGAGTACTTGGGAGCGGGCAGCTCTTC.

The V and J genes are TRBV30 and TRBJ1-2, with no clear D. V was trimmed by 0 bases and J by 6 bases, leaving 14 bases between them. The germline gives CDR1 GTSNPN, CDR2 SVGIG (reference sequence). The CDR3 has 14 residues. The DNA for the CDR3 is TGTGCCTGGAGTGTATCCGGGCTCGGGCATGGCTACACCTTC. Protein sequence: CAWSVSGLGHGYTF.

The chain is built from TRBV6-5 and TRBJ1-5; D gene unclear. Germline CDR1 is MNHEY and CDR2 is SVGAGI. The V end lost 2 bases, the J end lost 7 bases, and 12 bases lay between the germline ends. This CDR3 spans 14 amino acids. CDR3 DNA sequence: TGTGCCAGCAGTTACGGGGTCAGCGGGCAGCCCCAGCATTTT. This sequence encodes CASSYGVSGQPQHF.